This T cell receptor beta chain was sequenced in a study of OX40 agonist ivuxolimab in advanced cancers. Overall study: Of mixed ages from about 20 to 90 and averaging approximately 60 years, the group was approximately 84% male. Overall study findings and caveats: Among T cells, CD8+ cells averaged more expanded clones than CD4+ cells.

This table comes from immunoSEQ multiplex PCR, and its TCRdb copy is limited to in-frame clones, with some not included. This sample has 70,000 to 85,000 clones, with 90% to 95% found just once. The germline V gene encodes CDR1 SGHVS and CDR2 FQNEAQ. The CDR3 totals 16 residues. V lost 3 bases to trimming and J lost 3 bases; unmatched junction nucleotides: 7. Autoimmune disease history or systemic immunosuppression meant exclusion. In the case of this clone: The antigen is unknown.

The origin of this receptor is an adult with an advanced solid tumor such as melanoma, head and neck, liver or kidney cancer. The sample here was CD4+ or CD8+ T cells sorted from blood, taken in a trial of the OX40 agonist ivuxolimab. The rearrangement links TRBV7-8 to TRBJ2-3; 9 bases agree with TRBD1. In DNA, the CDR3 is TGTGCCAGCAGCTTTGCACAGGGGGCAGGAACAGATACGCAGTATTTT. Translating it yields CASSFAQGAGTDTQYF.